This is a list of T cell receptor beta chains from one sample in a study of CD8 T cells in ankylosing spondylitis. TCRdb re-called the 5' RACE reads through MiXCR, storing one row per CDR3 protein. Of approximately 350,000 distinct CDR3 sequences in the sample, over 12% were seen once. The sequenced material came from blood, either unsorted or a sorted T cell fraction (not recorded which). The receptors here all came from a male donor with ankylosing spondylitis or in good health (not recorded which). The CDR3 runs from the conserved cysteine through the conserved F or W. The D gene is left open where the match is weak. Rows may omit the clone size; those that give it use once, few, many or a size class.

V gene,clone size,D gene,J gene,CDR3 length,CDR3 protein,CDR3 DNA
TRBV5-1,few,.,TRBJ1-1,13,CASSWAGYTEAFF,TGCGCCAGCAGCTGGGCAGGGTATACTGAAGCTTTCTTT
TRBV7-2,.,.,TRBJ2-7,15,CASSLNPRGSYEQYF,TGTGCCAGCAGCTTAAACCCTCGGGGATCCTACGAGCAGTACTTC
TRBV5-1,.,TRBD1,TRBJ2-3,18,CASSLDSRKGAITDTQYF,TGCGCCAGCAGCTTGGACTCGAGGAAGGGGGCCATCACAGATACGCAGTATTTT
TRBV4-2,few,TRBD2,TRBJ2-5,15,CASSQSGGARETQYF,TGTGCCAGCAGCCAGAGCGGGGGGGCGCGAGAGACCCAGTACTTC
TRBV7-9,.,TRBD2,TRBJ2-1,16,CASSPPTSGRPLEQFF,TGTGCCAGCAGCCCCCCCACTAGCGGGAGGCCATTAGAGCAGTTCTTC
TRBV3-1,.,.,TRBJ2-1,13,CASSQDFRNEQFF,TGTGCCAGCAGCCAAGATTTCCGGAATGAGCAGTTCTTC
TRBV29-1,many,.,TRBJ2-5,10,CSVRRETQYF,TGCAGCGTTCGGAGAGAGACCCAGTACTTC
TRBV4-1,.,TRBD2,TRBJ2-4,19,CASSPQLAGDVLAKNIQYF,TGCGCCAGCAGCCCCCAACTAGCGGGTGATGTACTAGCCAAAAACATTCAGTACTTC
TRBV9,few,.,TRBJ2-5,13,CASSVGPQETQYF,TGTGCCAGCAGCGTAGGACCACAAGAGACCCAGTACTTC
TRBV20-1,.,.,TRBJ1-2,12,CSARDPNYGYTF,TGCAGTGCTAGAGATCCGAACTATGGCTACACCTTC
TRBV5-1,.,TRBD1,TRBJ2-7,15,CASSLETGTGLEQYF,TGCGCCAGCAGCTTGGAAACCGGGACAGGGTTGGAGCAGTACTTC
TRBV15,.,.,TRBJ1-2,13,CATSRGEGQGYTF,TGTGCCACCAGCAGGGGAGAAGGACAGGGCTACACCTTC
TRBV12-3/TRBV12-4,.,.,TRBJ1-1,14,CASSSGRKNTEAFF,TGTGCCAGCAGTTCCGGACGGAAGAACACTGAAGCTTTCTTT
TRBV6-5,few,.,TRBJ1-2,13,CASSYLRESGYTF,TGTGCCAGCAGTTACCTGAGGGAATCGGGCTACACCTTC
TRBV5-1,.,.,TRBJ2-5,16,CASSPSLSEGQETQYF,TGCGCCAGCAGCCCGTCCCTCTCGGAGGGCCAAGAGACCCAGTACTTC
TRBV9,few,TRBD1,TRBJ2-2,16,CASSGQGARGTGELFF,TGTGCCAGCAGCGGACAGGGGGCCAGGGGGACCGGGGAGCTGTTTTTT